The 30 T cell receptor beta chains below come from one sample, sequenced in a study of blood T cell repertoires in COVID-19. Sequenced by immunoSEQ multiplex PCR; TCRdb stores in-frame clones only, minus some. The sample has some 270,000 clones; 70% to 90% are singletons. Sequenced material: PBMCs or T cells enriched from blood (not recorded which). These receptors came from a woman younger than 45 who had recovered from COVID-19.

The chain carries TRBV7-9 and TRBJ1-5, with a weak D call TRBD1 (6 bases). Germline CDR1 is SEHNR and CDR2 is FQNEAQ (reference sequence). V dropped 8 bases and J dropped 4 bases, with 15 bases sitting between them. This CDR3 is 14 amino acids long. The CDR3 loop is CASSPGALNQPQHF. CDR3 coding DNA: TGTGCCAGCTCACCAGGGGCCCTAAATCAGCCCCAGCATTTT.

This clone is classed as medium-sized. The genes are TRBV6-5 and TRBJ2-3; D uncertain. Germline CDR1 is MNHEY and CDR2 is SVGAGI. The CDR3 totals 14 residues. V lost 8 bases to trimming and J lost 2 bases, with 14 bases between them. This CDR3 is CASDDLEITDTQYF. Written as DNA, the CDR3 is TGTGCCAGCGACGACTTAGAGATCACAGATACGCAGTATTTT.

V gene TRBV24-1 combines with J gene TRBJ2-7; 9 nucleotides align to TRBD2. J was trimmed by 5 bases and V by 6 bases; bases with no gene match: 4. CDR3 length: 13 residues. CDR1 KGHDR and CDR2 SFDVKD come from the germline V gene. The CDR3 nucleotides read TGTGCCACCAGTAGAGCGGGGGGACACGAGCAGTACTTC. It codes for CATSRAGGHEQYF.

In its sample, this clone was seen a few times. CDR3 protein: CSAFSTPWQYF. The CDR3 DNA follows: TGCAGTGCTTTTTCCACTCCGTGGCAGTACTTC. V and J are TRBV20-1 and TRBJ2-7; no definite D call. CDR3 size: 11 residues. The germline V and J ends were trimmed by 5 bases and 9 bases, with 14 bases remaining between them. Germline-derived CDR1 and CDR2 are DFQATT and SNEGSKA (reference sequence).

CDR3 sequence reads: CATRLAGGNNEQFF. The CDR3 DNA reads as TGTGCCACCCGACTAGCGGGGGGCAACAATGAGCAGTTCTTC. The chain links TRBV7-2 to TRBJ2-1; TRBD2 agrees at 13 bases. CDR3 length: 14 amino acids. The V gene end was trimmed by 10 bases and the J gene end by 5 bases; junction bases not matched to a gene: 5. Germline loops: CDR1 SGHTA, CDR2 FQGNSA.

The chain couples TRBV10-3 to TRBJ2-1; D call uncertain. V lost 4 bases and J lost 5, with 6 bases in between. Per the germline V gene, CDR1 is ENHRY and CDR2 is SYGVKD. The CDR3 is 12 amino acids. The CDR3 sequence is CAISVEDNEQFF. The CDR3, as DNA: TGTGCCATCAGTGTCGAGGACAATGAGCAGTTCTTC.

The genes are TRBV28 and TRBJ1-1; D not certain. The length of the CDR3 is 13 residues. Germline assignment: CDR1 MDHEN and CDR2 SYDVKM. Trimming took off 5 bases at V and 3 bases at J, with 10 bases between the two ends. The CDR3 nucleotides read TGTGCCAGCAGTGTCACAGTAGACACTGAAGCTTTCTTT. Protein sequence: CASSVTVDTEAFF.

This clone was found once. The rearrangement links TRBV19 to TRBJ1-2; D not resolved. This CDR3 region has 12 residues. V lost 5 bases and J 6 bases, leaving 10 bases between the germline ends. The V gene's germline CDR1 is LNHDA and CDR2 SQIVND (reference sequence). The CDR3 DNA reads TGTGCCAGTAGTGAGCGACGGGATGGCTACACCTTC. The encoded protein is CASSERRDGYTF.

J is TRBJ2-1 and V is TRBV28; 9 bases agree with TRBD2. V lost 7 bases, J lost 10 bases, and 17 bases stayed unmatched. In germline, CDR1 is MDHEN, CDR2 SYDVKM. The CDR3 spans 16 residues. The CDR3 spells CASNPFAGGQEGEQFF. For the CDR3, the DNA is TGTGCCAGCAACCCATTCGCGGGGGGGCAGGAGGGAGAGCAGTTCTTC.

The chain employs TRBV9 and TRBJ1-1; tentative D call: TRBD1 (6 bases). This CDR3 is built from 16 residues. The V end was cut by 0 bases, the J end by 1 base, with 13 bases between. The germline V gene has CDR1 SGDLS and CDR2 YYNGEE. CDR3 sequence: CASSVDTGRGNTEAFF. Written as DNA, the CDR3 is TGTGCCAGCAGCGTAGACACAGGGAGGGGGAACACTGAAGCTTTCTTT.

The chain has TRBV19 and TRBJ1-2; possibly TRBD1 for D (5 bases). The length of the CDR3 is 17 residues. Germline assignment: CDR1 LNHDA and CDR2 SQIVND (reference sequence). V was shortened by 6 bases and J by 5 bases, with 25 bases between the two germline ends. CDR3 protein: CASSNSLGRDFWYGYTF. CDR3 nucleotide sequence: TGTGCCAGTAGCAACTCTCTGGGAAGGGACTTTTGGTATGGCTACACCTTC.

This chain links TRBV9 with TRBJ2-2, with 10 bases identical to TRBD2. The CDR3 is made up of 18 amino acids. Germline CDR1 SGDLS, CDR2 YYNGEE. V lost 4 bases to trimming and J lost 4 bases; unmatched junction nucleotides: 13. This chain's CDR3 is CASSPPHLAGAITGELFF. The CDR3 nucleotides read TGTGCCAGCAGCCCTCCCCACCTAGCGGGGGCTATCACCGGGGAGCTGTTTTTT.

CDR3 bases: TGTGCCAGCAGCCCCTCGGTTGGAACCGCCGGGCCCCTCCACTTT. This encodes CASSPSVGTAGPLHF. The chain couples TRBV3-1 (or the pseudogene TRBV3-2) to TRBJ1-6; D gene unclear. Between the trimmed V and J ends, which lost 4 bases and 13 bases, there was a span of 20 bases. Germline values: CDR1 LGHDT, CDR2 YNNKEL (reference sequence). The CDR3 has 15 residues.

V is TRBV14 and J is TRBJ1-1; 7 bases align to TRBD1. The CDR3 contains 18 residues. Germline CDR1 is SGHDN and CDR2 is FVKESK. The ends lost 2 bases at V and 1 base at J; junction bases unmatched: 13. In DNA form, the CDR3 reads TGTGCCAGCAGCCAACGGTATATATGGGGACAGCCGAACACTGAAGCTTTCTTT. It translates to CASSQRYIWGQPNTEAFF. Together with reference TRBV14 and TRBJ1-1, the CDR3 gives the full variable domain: EAGVTQFPSHSVIEKGQTVTLRCDPISGHDNLYWYRRVMGKEIKFLLHFVKESKQDESGMPNNRFLAERTGGTYSTLKVQPAELEDSGVYFCASSQRYIWGQPNTEAFFGQGTRLTVV.

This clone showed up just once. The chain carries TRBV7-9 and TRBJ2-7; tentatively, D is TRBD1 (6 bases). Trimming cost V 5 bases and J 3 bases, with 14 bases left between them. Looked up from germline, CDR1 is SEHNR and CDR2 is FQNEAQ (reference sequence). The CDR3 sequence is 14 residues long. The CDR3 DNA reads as TGTGCCAGCAGCCCCCGGGACACTTACTACGAGCAGTACTTC. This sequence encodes CASSPRDTYYEQYF.

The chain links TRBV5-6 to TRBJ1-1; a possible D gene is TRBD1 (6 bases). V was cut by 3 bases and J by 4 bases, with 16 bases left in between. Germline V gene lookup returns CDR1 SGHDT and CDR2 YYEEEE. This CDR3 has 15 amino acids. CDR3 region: CASSSKQGFGTEAFF. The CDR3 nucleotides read TGTGCCAGCAGCTCTAAACAGGGATTTGGCACTGAAGCTTTCTTT.

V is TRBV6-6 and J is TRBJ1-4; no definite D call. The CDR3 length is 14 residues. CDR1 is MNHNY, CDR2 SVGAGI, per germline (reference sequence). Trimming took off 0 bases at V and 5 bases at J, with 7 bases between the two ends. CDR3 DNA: TGTGCCAGCAGTTACTCCAGGTTGAATGAAAAACTGTTTTTT. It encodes CASSYSRLNEKLFF.

In nucleotides, the CDR3 is TGTGCCAGTAGTATCTGGACAGGGCTCTCCTACAATGAGCAGTTCTTC. It translates to CASSIWTGLSYNEQFF. This sequence joins TRBV19 and TRBJ2-1, with 8 bases aligning to TRBD1. This CDR3 has 16 amino acids. V lost 3 bases to trimming and J lost 0 bases; unmatched junction nucleotides: 4. Germline loops: CDR1 LNHDA, CDR2 SQIVND (reference sequence).

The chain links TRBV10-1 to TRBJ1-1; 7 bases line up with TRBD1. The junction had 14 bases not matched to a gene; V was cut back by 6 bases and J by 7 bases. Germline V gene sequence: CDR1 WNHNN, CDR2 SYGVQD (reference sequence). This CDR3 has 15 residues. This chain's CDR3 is CASRLTGTPQNEAFF. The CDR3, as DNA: TGCGCCAGCAGACTGACAGGGACCCCTCAGAATGAAGCTTTCTTT.

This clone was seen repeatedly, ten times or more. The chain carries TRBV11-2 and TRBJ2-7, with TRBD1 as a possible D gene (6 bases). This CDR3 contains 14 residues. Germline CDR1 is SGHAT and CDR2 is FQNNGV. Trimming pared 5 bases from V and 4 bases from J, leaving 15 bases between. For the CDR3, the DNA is TGTGCCAGCAGCCCATACAGGGTTGCGTACGAGCAGTACTTC. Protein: CASSPYRVAYEQYF.

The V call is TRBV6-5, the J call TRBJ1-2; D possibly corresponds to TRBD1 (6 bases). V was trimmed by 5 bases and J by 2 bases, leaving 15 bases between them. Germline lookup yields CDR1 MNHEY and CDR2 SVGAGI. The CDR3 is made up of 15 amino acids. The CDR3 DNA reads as TGTGCCAGCAGTCCTCGGGACATCCAGAACTATGGCTACACCTTC. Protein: CASSPRDIQNYGYTF.

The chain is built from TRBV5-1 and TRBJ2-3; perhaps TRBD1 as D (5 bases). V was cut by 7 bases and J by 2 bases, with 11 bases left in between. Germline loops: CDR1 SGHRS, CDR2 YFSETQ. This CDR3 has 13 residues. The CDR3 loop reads CASYRSFTDTQYF. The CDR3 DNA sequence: TGCGCCAGCTACAGGTCCTTCACAGATACGCAGTATTTT.

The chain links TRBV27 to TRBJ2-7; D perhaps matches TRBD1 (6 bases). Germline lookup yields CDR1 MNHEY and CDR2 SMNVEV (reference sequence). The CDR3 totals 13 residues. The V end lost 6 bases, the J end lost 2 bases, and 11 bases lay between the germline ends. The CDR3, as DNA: TGTGCCAGCAGCCACAAGGGGGCCTACGAGCAGTACTTC. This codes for CASSHKGAYEQYF.

CDR3: CASSLLQGRAISYGYTF. CDR3 DNA: TGTGCCAGCAGCTTGTTACAGGGAAGGGCTATTAGCTATGGCTACACCTTC. The chain links TRBV5-5 to TRBJ1-2, with a possible D match to TRBD1 (6 bases). Germline-derived CDR1 and CDR2 are SGHKS and YYEKEE (reference sequence). V was shortened by 1 base and J by 4 bases, with 20 bases between the two germline ends. The length of the CDR3 is 17 residues. Complete variable domain (other parts from reference TRBV5-5 and TRBJ1-2): DAGVTQSPTHLIKTRGQQVTLRCSPISGHKSVSWYQQVLGQGPQFIFQYYEKEERGRGNFPDRFSARQFPNYSSELNVNALLLGDSALYLCASSLLQGRAISYGYTFGSGTRLTVV.

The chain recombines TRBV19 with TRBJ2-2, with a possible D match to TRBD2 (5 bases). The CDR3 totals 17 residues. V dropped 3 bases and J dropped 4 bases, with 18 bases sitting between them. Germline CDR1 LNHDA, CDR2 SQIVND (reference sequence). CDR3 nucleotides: TGTGCCAGTAGTATCGCGGGCCCCACCCCTAGCACCGGGGAGCTGTTTTTT. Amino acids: CASSIAGPTPSTGELFF.

The CDR3, as DNA: TGTGCCAGCAGTCAGGTTAACTATGGCTACACCTTC. Its protein is CASSQVNYGYTF. The gene calls are TRBV11-2 and TRBJ1-2; no reliable D call. Per the germline V gene, CDR1 is SGHAT and CDR2 is FQNNGV. V gave up 6 bases and J gave up 1 base, with 6 bases separating them. The CDR3 sequence is 12 residues long.

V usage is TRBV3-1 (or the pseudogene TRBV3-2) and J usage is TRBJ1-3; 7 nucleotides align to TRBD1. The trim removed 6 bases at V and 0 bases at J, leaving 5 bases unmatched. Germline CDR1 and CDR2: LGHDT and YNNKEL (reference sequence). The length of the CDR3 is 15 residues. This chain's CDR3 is CASRRQGNSGNTIYF. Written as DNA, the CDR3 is TGTGCCAGCAGGCGACAGGGCAACTCTGGAAACACCATATATTTT.

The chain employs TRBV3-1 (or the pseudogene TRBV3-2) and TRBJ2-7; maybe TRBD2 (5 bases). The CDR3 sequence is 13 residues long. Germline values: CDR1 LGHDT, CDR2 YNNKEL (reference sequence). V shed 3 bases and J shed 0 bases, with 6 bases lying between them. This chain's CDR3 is CASSQGASYEQYF. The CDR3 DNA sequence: TGTGCCAGCAGCCAGGGAGCCTCCTACGAGCAGTACTTC.

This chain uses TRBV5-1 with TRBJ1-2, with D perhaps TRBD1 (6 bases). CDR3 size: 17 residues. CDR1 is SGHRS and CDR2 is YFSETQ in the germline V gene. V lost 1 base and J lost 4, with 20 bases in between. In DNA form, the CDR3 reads TGCGCCAGCAGCTTGATTGAAACAACAGGGTCGGGCTATGGCTACACCTTC. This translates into CASSLIETTGSGYGYTF.

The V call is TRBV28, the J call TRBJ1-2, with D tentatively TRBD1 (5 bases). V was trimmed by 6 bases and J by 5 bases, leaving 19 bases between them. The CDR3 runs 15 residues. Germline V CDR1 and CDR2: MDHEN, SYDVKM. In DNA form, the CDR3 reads TGTGCCAGCAGCCCGCCCGGGGGAAATTTTTATGGCTACACCTTC. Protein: CASSPPGGNFYGYTF.